The clone carrying this TCR beta chain was picked up one time. This sample was included in a study of blood T cell repertoires in COVID-19. Study as a whole: Donors in the United States, Italy and Spain gave samples during acute or convalescent COVID-19. T cells, B-cell-depleted T cells, or PBMCs provided the cDNA or gDNA that served as material.

Source study methods: Amplifying reference gene primers gave estimates of nucleated cell counts. The assay was immunoSEQ multiplex PCR, and TCRdb's table has in-frame clones only and misses some. From that table come the V and J calls and clone size; the DNA was used to work out D and trimming. The sample contains about 260,000 clones, 80% to 90% of which appear only once. The receptor comes from a man aged 60 to 75 with acute or convalescent COVID-19. Specimen: peripheral blood.

CDR3 sequence reads: CASSVDVGGETNTEAFF. The CDR3, as DNA: TGTGCCAGCAGCGTAGATGTTGGCGGAGAGACGAACACTGAAGCTTTCTTT. The rearrangement links TRBV9 to TRBJ1-1; unclear D gene. The CDR3 runs 17 residues. Deletions cut 0 bases from V and 1 base from J, with 16 bases between. Germline V gene lookup returns CDR1 SGDLS and CDR2 YYNGEE.